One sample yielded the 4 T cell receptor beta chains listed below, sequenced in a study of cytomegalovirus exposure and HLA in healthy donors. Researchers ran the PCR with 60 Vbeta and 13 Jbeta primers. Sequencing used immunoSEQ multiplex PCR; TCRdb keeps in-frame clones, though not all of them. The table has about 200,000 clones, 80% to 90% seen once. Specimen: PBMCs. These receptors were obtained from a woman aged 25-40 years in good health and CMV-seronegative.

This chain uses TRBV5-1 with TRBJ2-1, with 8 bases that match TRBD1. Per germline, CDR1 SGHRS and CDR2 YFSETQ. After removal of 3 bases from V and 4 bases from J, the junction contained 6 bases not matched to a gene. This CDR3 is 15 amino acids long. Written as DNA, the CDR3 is TGCGCCAGCAGCTCCCAGGGGGCTACATACAATGAGCAGTTCTTC. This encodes CASSSQGATYNEQFF.

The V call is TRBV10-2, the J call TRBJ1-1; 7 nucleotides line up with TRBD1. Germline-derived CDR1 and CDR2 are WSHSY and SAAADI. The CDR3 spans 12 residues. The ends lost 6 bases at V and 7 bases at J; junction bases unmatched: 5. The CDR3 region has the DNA TGCGCCAGCAGCGGGGGGGACAGTGAAGCTTTCTTT. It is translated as CASSGGDSEAFF.

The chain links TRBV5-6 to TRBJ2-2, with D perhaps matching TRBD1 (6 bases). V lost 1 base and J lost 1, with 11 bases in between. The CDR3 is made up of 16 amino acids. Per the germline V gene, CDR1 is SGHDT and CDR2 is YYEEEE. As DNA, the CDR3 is TGTGCCAGCAGCTTGTTTAGGGGGTGGAACACCGGGGAGCTGTTTTTT. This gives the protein CASSLFRGWNTGELFF.

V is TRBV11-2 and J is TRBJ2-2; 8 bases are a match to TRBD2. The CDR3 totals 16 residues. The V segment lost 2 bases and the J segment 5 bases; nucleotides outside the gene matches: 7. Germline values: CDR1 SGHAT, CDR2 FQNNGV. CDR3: CASSLREASGTGELFF. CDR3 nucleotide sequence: TGTGCCAGCAGCTTAAGAGAGGCTAGCGGGACCGGGGAGCTGTTTTTT. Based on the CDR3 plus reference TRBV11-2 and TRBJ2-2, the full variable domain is EAGVAQSPRYKIIEKRQSVAFWCNPISGHATLYWYQQILGQGPKLLIQFQNNGVVDDSQLPKDRFSAERLKGVDSTLKIQPAKLEDSAVYLCASSLREASGTGELFFGEGSRLTVL.